This TCR beta chain is drawn from a study of T cell responses to AZD1222 COVID-19 vaccine. Study-wide points: With dominance at 160-218 and 743-854, vaccine-associated CD4 TCRs spanned spike.

For this clone: Its target is unknown.

The CDR3 has 14 residues. The germline V gene encodes CDR1 LNHDA and CDR2 SQIVND (reference sequence). V lost 4 bases and J lost 3; bases outside the gene matches: 3. Repertoires were generated with immunoSEQ multiplex PCR, while TCRdb's copy carries only in-frame clones and drops some. The table has some 170,000 clones, more than 80% seen once; the top ten hold 3.5% to 5.5%. The receptor was derived from an adult who received the MenACWY meningococcal vaccine as a control. This material consisted of peripheral blood, taken 28 days after the second dose of the MenACWY control vaccine. The chain is built from TRBV19 and TRBJ1-5, with 7 positions matching TRBD1. In DNA form, the CDR3 reads TGTGCCAGTAGTAGGGACAGCTACAATCAGCCCCAGCATTTT. Translated: CASSRDSYNQPQHF. Variable domain in full (rest from reference TRBV19 and TRBJ1-5): DGGITQSPKYLFRKEGQNVTLSCEQNLNHDAMYWYRQDPGQGLRLIYYSQIVNDFQKGDIAEGYSVSREKKESFPLTVTSAQKNPTAFYLCASSRDSYNQPQHFGDGTRLSIL.